The clone carrying this TCR beta chain showed up many times. What it recognizes is unknown. This sample was taken from a study of breast tumors, draining lymph nodes, adjacent tissues. One entry per CDR3 protein results from TCRdb running MiXCR on the multiplex PCR reads. The profile shows around 120,000 distinct CDR3 sequences, less than 20% of them singletons. V lost 6 bases and J lost 5, with 19 bases in between. This CDR3 is built from 15 residues. Germline lookup yields CDR1 LNHDA and CDR2 SQIVND (reference sequence). Axillary draining lymph nodes of breast cancer patients supplied the node samples. Study-wide results and limits: Data fit most tumor T cells coming from lymph node, expanding in tumor. Tumor and nontumor repertoires were significantly more similar in luminal-like than in basal-like breast cancer. Data only fit, rather than demonstrated, lymph node origin of most tumor T cells. Tumors had less TCR diversity than lymph nodes, more than nontumor tissue.

The V call is TRBV19, the J call TRBJ1-2; D remains unclear. The sequence was obtained from a female donor with breast cancer. Some clones in this sample may be carry-over from other donors' samples. The sequencing sample was made of axillary lymph node tissue. CDR3 coding DNA: TGTGCCAGTAGAGAGAATCGTCAGTCACTATATGGCTACACCTTC. Its protein is CASRENRQSLYGYTF.